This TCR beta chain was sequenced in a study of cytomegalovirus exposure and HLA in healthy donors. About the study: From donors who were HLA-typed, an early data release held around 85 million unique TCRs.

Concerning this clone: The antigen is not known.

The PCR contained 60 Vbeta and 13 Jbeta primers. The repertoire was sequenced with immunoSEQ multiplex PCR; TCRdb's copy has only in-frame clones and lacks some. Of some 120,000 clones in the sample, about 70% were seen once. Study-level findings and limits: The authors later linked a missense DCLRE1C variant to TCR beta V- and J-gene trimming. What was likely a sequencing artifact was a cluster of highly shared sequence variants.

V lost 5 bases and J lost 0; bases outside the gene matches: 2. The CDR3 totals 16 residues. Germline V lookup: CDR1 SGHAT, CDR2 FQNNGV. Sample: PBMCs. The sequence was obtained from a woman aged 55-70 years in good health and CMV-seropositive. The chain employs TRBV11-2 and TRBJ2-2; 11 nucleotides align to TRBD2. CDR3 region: CASSISGRANTGELFF. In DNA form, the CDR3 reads TGTGCCAGCAGCATTAGCGGGAGGGCGAACACCGGGGAGCTGTTTTTT.